The rows below give T cell receptor beta chains drawn from one sample of a study of T-cell memory formation after mild COVID-19. A single record per CDR3 protein comes from TCRdb applying MiXCR to the 5' RACE reads. The sample lists under 250,000 distinct CDR3 sequences; roughly 30% were seen once. What was sequenced was PBMCs or a T cell subset sorted from them (not recorded which). Source of these receptors: an adult woman who had mild COVID-19 (a few samples of this study predate the infection). Cell type and time point are not known. Each CDR3 is given with its conserved first and last residue. A D gene is named only where the DNA matches it firmly. Only some rows state a clone size, as once, few, many or a class for expanded clones.

j_gene | abundance | d_gene | v_gene | CDR3nt | CDR3aa
TRBJ1-2 | - | - | TRBV5-5 | TGTGCCAGCAGTTCCGGGGGACACACCCTAAATTATGGCTACACCTTC | CASSSGGHTLNYGYTF
TRBJ2-6 | - | - | TRBV7-9 | TGTGCCAGCGGCATGGGGCCTGGGGCCAACGTCCTGACTTTC | CASGMGPGANVLTF
TRBJ2-3 | - | TRBD1 | TRBV5-1 | TGCGCCAGCAGCAAGGGACAGGAAGGCACAGATACGCAGTATTTT | CASSKGQEGTDTQYF
TRBJ2-3 | - | - | TRBV20-1 | TGCAGTGCTAGACCGGACTCTCAATTTGGGGATACGCAGTATTTT | CSARPDSQFGDTQYF
TRBJ2-2 | - | TRBD2 | TRBV15 | TGTGCCACCAGCAGAGAGTCTAGCGGGAGTCTCTCCGGGGAGCTGTTTTTT | CATSRESSGSLSGELFF
TRBJ2-2 | - | TRBD1 | TRBV24-1 | TGTGCCACCAGTGACCCGACAGGGGGCAGTTGGGGCACCGGGGAGCTGTTTTTT | CATSDPTGGSWGTGELFF
TRBJ2-6 | - | TRBD1 | TRBV9 | TGTGCCAGCAGCGTGGCCGGGACAGCTGGGGCCAACGTCCTGACTTTC | CASSVAGTAGANVLTF
TRBJ1-2 | - | - | TRBV5-1 | TGCGCCAGCAGCTTGGGGGCAGGGTCCTATGGCTACACCTTC | CASSLGAGSYGYTF
TRBJ1-1 | - | - | TRBV6-1 | TGTGCCAGCAGTGAAGCCCGGGGACCCCAGGGGAACACTGAAGCTTTCTTT | CASSEARGPQGNTEAFF
TRBJ2-1 | - | - | TRBV5-1 | TGCGCCAGCAGCTTTGCGGGACCATCCTACAATGAGCAGTTCTTC | CASSFAGPSYNEQFF
TRBJ2-2 | - | - | TRBV6-1 | TGTGCCAGCACCTCTCTAGGCGGTGGCCCCGGGGAGCTGTTTTTT | CASTSLGGGPGELFF
TRBJ2-2 | - | - | TRBV24-1 | TGTGCCACCAGCCCCCGGGACACCACGGGTACCGGGGAGCTGTTTTTT | CATSPRDTTGTGELFF
TRBJ2-1 | few | - | TRBV7-2 | TGTGCCAGCAGCCCGGGACTTTTCTACAATGAGCAGTTCTTC | CASSPGLFYNEQFF
TRBJ2-1 | - | - | TRBV7-2 | TGTGCCAGCAGCCCATCGCTAGAGATCGGGGAGTTCTTC | CASSPSLEIGEFF
TRBJ1-1 | - | - | TRBV18 | TGTGCCAGCTCACCGACCCCCGGGACTGAAGCTTTCTTT | CASSPTPGTEAFF
TRBJ2-1 | few | - | TRBV4-1 | TGCGCCAGCAGCCAAGGTCCGGGGGTCTCCTACAATGAGCAGTTCTTC | CASSQGPGVSYNEQFF
TRBJ2-1 | few | - | TRBV12-3/TRBV12-4 | TGTGCCAGCAGTTTTGCAGGGACCTACAATGAGCAGTTCTTC | CASSFAGTYNEQFF
TRBJ2-1 | - | - | TRBV11-3 | TGTGCCAGCAGCTTAGCGAGACTAGGAACTAATGAGCAGTTCTTC | CASSLARLGTNEQFF
TRBJ1-1 | - | - | TRBV3-1 | TGTGCCAGCAGCCCCAGCCGGGGGTACACTGAAGCTTTCTTT | CASSPSRGYTEAFF
TRBJ2-5 | - | - | TRBV6-5 | TGTGCCAGCAGTTACTCGAGAGGGAAAGAGACCCAGTACTTC | CASSYSRGKETQYF
TRBJ2-1 | - | TRBD1 | TRBV29-1 | TGCAGCGTTGAAGATTTCGGGGACAGGGTTCATGAGCAGTTCTTC | CSVEDFGDRVHEQFF
TRBJ2-7 | - | TRBD2 | TRBV20-1 | TGCAGTGCTAGCGCGGGACTAGCGAAAGAGCAGTACTTC | CSASAGLAKEQYF
TRBJ2-1 | many | TRBD2 | TRBV12-3/TRBV12-4 | TGTGCCAGCAGTTCTAGCGGCAGTTACAATGAGCAGTTCTTC | CASSSSGSYNEQFF
TRBJ1-2 | few | TRBD1 | TRBV5-1 | TGCGCCAGCAGCTTGCCGGCTGATACAGGGGATGGCTACACCTTC | CASSLPADTGDGYTF
TRBJ1-2 | few | TRBD1 | TRBV18 | TGTGCCAGCTCACCGACCACGGGACAGGTTTATTATGGCTACACCTTC | CASSPTTGQVYYGYTF
TRBJ2-7 | few | - | TRBV29-1 | TGCAGCGTTGATCAGGACATTGGGGGATACGAGCAGTACTTC | CSVDQDIGGYEQYF
TRBJ1-1 | few | TRBD1 | TRBV7-9 | TGTGCCAGCAGCTTAAGTTGGCAGGGGGGGTTCATGAACACTGAAGCTTTCTTT | CASSLSWQGGFMNTEAFF
TRBJ2-1 | few | - | TRBV7-9 | TGTGCCAGCAGCATGGGCCACAGGGAAGATGAGCAGTTCTTC | CASSMGHREDEQFF
TRBJ2-7 | - | TRBD2 | TRBV30 | TGTGCCTGGAGTCCTCTAGCGGGAGTAAGCTACGAGCAGTACTTC | CAWSPLAGVSYEQYF
TRBJ1-1 | many | - | TRBV12-3/TRBV12-4 | TGTGCCAGCAGTTTTGGGCCGAACACTGAAGCTTTCTTT | CASSFGPNTEAFF
TRBJ2-1 | - | - | TRBV7-8 | TGTGCCAGCAGCACGGACGGACTCTCCTACAATGAGCAGTTCTTC | CASSTDGLSYNEQFF
TRBJ2-2 | - | TRBD1 | TRBV29-1 | TGCAGCGCCCTTCCGGGACAGGGGGAAGGCGGGGAGCTGTTTTTT | CSALPGQGEGGELFF
TRBJ2-3 | few | TRBD2 | TRBV4-3 | TGCGCCAGCAGCCAAGATAGGTGGGGGACTAGCGGGAGGGTAAGCACAGATACGCAGTATTTT | CASSQDRWGTSGRVSTDTQYF
TRBJ2-7 | - | TRBD1 | TRBV4-1 | TGCGCCAGCAGCATACAAACAGGGGCCTACGAGCAGTACTTC | CASSIQTGAYEQYF
TRBJ2-7 | few | TRBD2 | TRBV4-1 | TGCGCCAGCAGCCAAGCCGGACTAGCGGGGGGCTCCTACGAGCAGTACTTC | CASSQAGLAGGSYEQYF
TRBJ2-2 | few | - | TRBV12-3/TRBV12-4 | TGTGCCAGCAGTTTTTATGCGGGGTTAATAAACACCGGGGAGCTGTTTTTT | CASSFYAGLINTGELFF
TRBJ2-3 | few | - | TRBV25-1 | TGTGCCAGCAGTGCCCTAGCGGCCGAGACAGGGGGCACAGATACGCAGTATTTT | CASSALAAETGGTDTQYF
TRBJ2-5 | - | - | TRBV4-1 | TGCGCCAGCAGCCAAGTGATCGGGGAGACCCAGTACTTC | CASSQVIGETQYF
TRBJ2-7 | once | - | TRBV27 | TGTGCCAGCGGCACTCAGTTTATCTACGAGCAGTACTTC | CASGTQFIYEQYF
TRBJ2-3 | - | - | TRBV6-2/TRBV6-3 | TGTGCCAGCAGTTATCTGGGTACTGGCACAGATACGCAGTATTTT | CASSYLGTGTDTQYF
TRBJ2-7 | few | TRBD1 | TRBV3-1 | TGTGCCAGCAGCCCGGGACAGATTAACTACGAGCAGTACTTC | CASSPGQINYEQYF
TRBJ2-2 | few | TRBD2 | TRBV12-3/TRBV12-4 | TGTGCCAGCAGTTTACTAGCGGGAGTTACCGGGGAGCTGTTTTTT | CASSLLAGVTGELFF
TRBJ1-1 | - | - | TRBV12-3/TRBV12-4 | TGTGCCAGCAGTTTATGGGAGGACACTGAAGCTTTCTTT | CASSLWEDTEAFF
TRBJ2-7 | - | TRBD2 | TRBV30 | TGTGCCTGGAAGCCTAGCGGGAGCCACGAGCAGTACTTC | CAWKPSGSHEQYF
TRBJ2-3 | - | TRBD2 | TRBV19 | TGTGCCAGTAGTCCGATAGCGGGAGTAACAGATACGCAGTATTTT | CASSPIAGVTDTQYF
TRBJ1-1 | - | - | TRBV29-1 | TGCAGCGTAGGGGGAACTGAAGCTTTCTTT | CSVGGTEAFF
TRBJ2-2 | few | - | TRBV6-4 | TGTGCCAGCAGTGACTCGGACCAGAACACCGGGGAGCTGTTTTTT | CASSDSDQNTGELFF
TRBJ2-3 | - | - | TRBV24-1 | TGTGCCACCAGTGATTTTGCGGGGTCGGATACGCAGTATTTT | CATSDFAGSDTQYF
TRBJ2-7 | - | - | TRBV29-1 | TGCAGCGTTGAAGATCGTGGGTCTCCTGGCCACGAGCAGTACTTC | CSVEDRGSPGHEQYF
TRBJ2-4 | few | - | TRBV4-1 | TGCGCCAGCAGCCAAGTATGGGGGGCCAAAAACATTCAGTACTTC | CASSQVWGAKNIQYF